This T cell receptor (beta chain) was captured in a study of blood T cell repertoires in COVID-19. Study overall: Sources were T cells, B-cell-depleted T cells, or PBMCs; the material itself was cDNA or gDNA.

CDR1 and CDR2 from the germline V gene are MDHEN and SYDVKM. The CDR3 runs 14 residues. V lost 7 bases and J lost 5, with 18 bases in between. Some clones are missing from TCRdb's copy, which holds only in-frame ones; the method was immunoSEQ multiplex PCR. The sample lists over 100,000 clones; approximately 86% were seen once. This clone was seen a handful of times. Sequencing used peripheral blood. The genes are TRBV28 and TRBJ2-7; D unclear. The TCR comes from a woman in her 70s with COVID-19, enrolled during active disease. This CDR3 reads CASILGGGINEQYF. CDR3 DNA sequence: TGTGCCAGCATCCTGGGTGGCGGAATCAACGAGCAGTACTTC.